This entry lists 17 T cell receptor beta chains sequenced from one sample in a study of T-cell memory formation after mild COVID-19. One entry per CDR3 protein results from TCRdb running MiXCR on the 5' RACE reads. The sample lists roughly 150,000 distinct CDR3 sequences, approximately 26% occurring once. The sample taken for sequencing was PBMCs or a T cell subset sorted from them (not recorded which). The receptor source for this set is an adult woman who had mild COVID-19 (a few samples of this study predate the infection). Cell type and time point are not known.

In DNA form, the CDR3 reads TGTGCCAGCAGTTATGAGGTGGGAGCGAGAAATGAGCAGTTCTTC. It is translated as CASSYEVGARNEQFF. The chain recombines TRBV6-5 with TRBJ2-1; the D gene is possibly TRBD2 (5 bases). The CDR3 runs 15 residues. Trimming stripped 3 bases from V and 7 bases from J, with 16 bases between. Per the germline V gene, CDR1 is MNHEY and CDR2 is SVGAGI.

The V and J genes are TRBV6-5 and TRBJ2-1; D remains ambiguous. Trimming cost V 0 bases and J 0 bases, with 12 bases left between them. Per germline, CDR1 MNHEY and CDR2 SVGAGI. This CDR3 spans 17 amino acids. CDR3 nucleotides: TGTGCCAGCAGTTACTCGAACGGGCCCAGCTCCTACAATGAGCAGTTCTTC. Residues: CASSYSNGPSSYNEQFF.

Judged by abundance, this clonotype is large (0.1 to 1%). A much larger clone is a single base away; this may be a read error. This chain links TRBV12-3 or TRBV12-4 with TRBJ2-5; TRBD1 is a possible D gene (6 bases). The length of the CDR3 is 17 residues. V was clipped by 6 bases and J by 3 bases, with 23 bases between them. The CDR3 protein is CASSLLGARDGKETQYF. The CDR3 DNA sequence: TGTGCCAGCAGCCTACTGGGGGCCCGGGACGGCAAAGAGACCCAGTACTTC.

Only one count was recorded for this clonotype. This CDR3 reads CASSFGPQGYEQYF. The CDR3 bases are TGTGCCAGCAGTTTCGGTCCGCAAGGCTACGAGCAGTACTTC. V usage is TRBV27 and J usage is TRBJ2-7; no clear D gene. V lost 3 bases and J lost 3, with 12 bases in between. The CDR3 runs 14 residues. Germline V gives CDR1 MNHEY, CDR2 SMNVEV (reference sequence).

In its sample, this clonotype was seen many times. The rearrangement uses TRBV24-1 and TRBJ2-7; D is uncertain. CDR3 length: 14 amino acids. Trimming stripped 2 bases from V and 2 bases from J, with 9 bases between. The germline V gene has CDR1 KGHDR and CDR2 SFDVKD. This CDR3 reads CATSDSGAAYEQYF. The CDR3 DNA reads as TGTGCCACCAGTGATTCCGGAGCTGCCTACGAGCAGTACTTC.

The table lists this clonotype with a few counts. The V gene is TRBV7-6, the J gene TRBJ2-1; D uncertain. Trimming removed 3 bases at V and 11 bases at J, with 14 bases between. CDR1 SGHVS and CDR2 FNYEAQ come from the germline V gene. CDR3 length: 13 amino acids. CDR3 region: CASSFLRATQQFF. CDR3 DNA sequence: TGTGCCAGCAGCTTCCTAAGGGCCACCCAGCAGTTCTTC.

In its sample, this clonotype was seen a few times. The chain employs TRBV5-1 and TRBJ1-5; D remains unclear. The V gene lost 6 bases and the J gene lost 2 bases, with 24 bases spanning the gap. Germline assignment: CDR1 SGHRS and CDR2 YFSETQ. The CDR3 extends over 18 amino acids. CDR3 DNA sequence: TGCGCCAGCAATTCGGGTTCGCTCGCGGTGGTGGGCAATCAGCCCCAGCATTTT. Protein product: CASNSGSLAVVGNQPQHF.

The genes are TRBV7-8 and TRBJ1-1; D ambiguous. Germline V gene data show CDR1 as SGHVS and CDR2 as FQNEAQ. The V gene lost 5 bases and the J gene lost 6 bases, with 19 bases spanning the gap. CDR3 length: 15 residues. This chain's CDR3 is CASSPRRLLGAEAFF. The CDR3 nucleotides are TGTGCCAGCAGCCCACGGAGGCTCCTCGGGGCTGAAGCTTTCTTT.

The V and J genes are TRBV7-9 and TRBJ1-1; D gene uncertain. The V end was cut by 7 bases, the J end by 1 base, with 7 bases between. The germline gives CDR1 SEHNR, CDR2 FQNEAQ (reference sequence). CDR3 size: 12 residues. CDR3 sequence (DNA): TGTGCCAGCACCGCTTGGAACACTGAAGCTTTCTTT. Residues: CASTAWNTEAFF.

CDR3 residues: CASSYSASGKNYEQYF. CDR3 DNA sequence: TGTGCCAGCAGTTACTCGGCTAGCGGGAAAAACTACGAGCAGTACTTC. The rearrangement joins TRBV6-2 or TRBV6-3 to TRBJ2-7, with 9 positions matching TRBD2. The CDR3 totals 16 residues. Per the germline V gene, CDR1 is MNHEY and CDR2 is SVGEGT. J lost 3 bases, V lost 0 bases, and 6 bases had no gene match.

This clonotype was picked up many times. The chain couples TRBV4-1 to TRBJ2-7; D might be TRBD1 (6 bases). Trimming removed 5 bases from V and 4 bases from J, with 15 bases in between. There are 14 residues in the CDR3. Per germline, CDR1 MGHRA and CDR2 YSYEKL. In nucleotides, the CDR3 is TGCGCCAGCAGCAATAGCTTCGGACAGTACGAGCAGTACTTC. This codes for CASSNSFGQYEQYF.

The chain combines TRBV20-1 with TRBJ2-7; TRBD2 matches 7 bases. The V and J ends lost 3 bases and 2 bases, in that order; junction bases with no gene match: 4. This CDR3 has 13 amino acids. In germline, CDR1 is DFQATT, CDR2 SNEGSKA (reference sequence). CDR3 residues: CSARGGYAYEQYF. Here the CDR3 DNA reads TGCAGTGCTAGGGGGGGGTACGCCTACGAGCAGTACTTC.

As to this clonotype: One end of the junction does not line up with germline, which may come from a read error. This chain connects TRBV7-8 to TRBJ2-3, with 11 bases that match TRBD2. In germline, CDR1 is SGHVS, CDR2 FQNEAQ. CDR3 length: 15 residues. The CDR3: CASSLAGGHWDTQYF. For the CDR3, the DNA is TGTGCCAGCAGCCTAGCGGGGGGCCATTGGGATACGCAGTATTTT.

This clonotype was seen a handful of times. The CDR3 here is CASYPVGSGTYEQYF. CDR3 sequence (DNA): TGCGCCAGCTACCCGGTCGGTAGCGGAACCTACGAGCAGTACTTC. The chain joins TRBV5-1 to TRBJ2-7, with a tentative D call TRBD2 (6 bases). The CDR3 has 15 residues. The V gene's germline CDR1 is SGHRS and CDR2 YFSETQ. Trimming took off 7 bases at V and 2 bases at J, with 19 bases between the two ends.

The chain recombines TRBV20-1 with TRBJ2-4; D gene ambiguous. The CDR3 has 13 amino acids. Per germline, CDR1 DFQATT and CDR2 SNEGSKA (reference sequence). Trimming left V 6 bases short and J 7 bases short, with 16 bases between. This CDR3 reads CSAMTLLGNIQYF. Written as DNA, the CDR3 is TGCAGTGCCATGACCCTACTCGGGAACATTCAGTACTTC.

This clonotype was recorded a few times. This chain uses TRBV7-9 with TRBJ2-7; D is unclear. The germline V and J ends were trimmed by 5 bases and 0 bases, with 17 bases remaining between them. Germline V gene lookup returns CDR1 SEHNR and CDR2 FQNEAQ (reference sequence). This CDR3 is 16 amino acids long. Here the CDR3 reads CASSIRIGPNSYEQYF. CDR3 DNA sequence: TGTGCCAGCAGCATCCGCATCGGGCCCAACTCCTACGAGCAGTACTTC.

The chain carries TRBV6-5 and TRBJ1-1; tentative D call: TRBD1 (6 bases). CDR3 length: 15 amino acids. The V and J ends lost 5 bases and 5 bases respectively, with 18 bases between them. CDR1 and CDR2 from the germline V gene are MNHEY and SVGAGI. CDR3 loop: CASSHPETGDTEAFF. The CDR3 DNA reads TGTGCCAGCAGTCACCCCGAGACAGGAGATACTGAAGCTTTCTTT.